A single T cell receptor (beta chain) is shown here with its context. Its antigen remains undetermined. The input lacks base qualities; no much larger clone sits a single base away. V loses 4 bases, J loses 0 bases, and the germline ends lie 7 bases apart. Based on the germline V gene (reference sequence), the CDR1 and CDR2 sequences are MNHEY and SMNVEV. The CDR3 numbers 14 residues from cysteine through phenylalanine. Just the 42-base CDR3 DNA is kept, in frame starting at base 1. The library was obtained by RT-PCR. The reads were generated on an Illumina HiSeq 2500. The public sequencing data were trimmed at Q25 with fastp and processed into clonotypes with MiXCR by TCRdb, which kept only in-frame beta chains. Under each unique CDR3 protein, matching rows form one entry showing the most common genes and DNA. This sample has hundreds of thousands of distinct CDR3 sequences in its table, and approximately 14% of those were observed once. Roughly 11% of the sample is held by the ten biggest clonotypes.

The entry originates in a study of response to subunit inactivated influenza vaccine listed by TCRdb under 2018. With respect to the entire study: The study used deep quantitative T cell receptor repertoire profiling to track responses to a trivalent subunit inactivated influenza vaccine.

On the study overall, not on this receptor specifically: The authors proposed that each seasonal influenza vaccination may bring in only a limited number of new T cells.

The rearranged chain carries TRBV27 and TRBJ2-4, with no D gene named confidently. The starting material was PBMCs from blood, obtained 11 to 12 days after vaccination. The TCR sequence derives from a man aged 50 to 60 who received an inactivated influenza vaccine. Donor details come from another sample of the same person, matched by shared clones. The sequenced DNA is TGTGCCAGCAGTTCACGAGTAGCCAAAAACATTCAGTACTTC. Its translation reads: CASSSRVAKNIQYF.